Listed below are T cell receptor beta chains from one sample, sequenced in a study of T-cell reconstitution after alpha-beta-depleted transplantation in children. TCRdb re-derived calls from the PCR reads in MiXCR, one entry per CDR3 protein. The table records some 590,000 distinct CDR3 sequences, 8% to 11% of them present only once. The sample consisted of PBMCs from the stem cell graft donor, taken from the stem cell graft. The receptors derive from a human donor who donated a stem cell graft to a child with acute myeloid leukemia. The CDR3 runs from the conserved cysteine through the conserved F or W.

J gene,V gene,CDR3 protein
TRBJ1-1,TRBV2,CASSSGTAQEAFF
TRBJ2-1,TRBV29-1,CSVPLAGWGDEQFF
TRBJ2-2,TRBV7-3,CASSSGTSRTGELFF
TRBJ2-1,TRBV24-1,CATSDSYNRGIYNEQFF
TRBJ2-7,TRBV12-3/TRBV12-4,CASSLRQGALYEQYF
TRBJ1-3,TRBV28,CASSLSPRPGLSGLQAAIYF
TRBJ1-2,TRBV6-1,CASSKGGGWYGYTF
TRBJ1-4,TRBV20-1,CSAREQEGKLFF
TRBJ1-6,TRBV9,CASSVGALSDSPLHF
TRBJ2-7,TRBV20-1,CSASQPRGSTYEQYF
TRBJ2-7,TRBV28,CATTATGAVYEQYF
TRBJ1-5,TRBV9,CASSYGQGADQPQHF
TRBJ2-1,TRBV7-3,CASSIDRRLANEQFF
TRBJ2-7,TRBV20-1,CSARGRGPTYEQYF
TRBJ2-6,TRBV9,CASSVSSGANVLTF
TRBJ2-7,TRBV5-1,CASSLAQGGGEQYF
TRBJ1-1,TRBV2,CASSVGGSRTEAFF
TRBJ1-4,TRBV6-5,CASSPGQVVPNEKLFF
TRBJ2-7,TRBV20-1,CSAEKDRGYEQYF
TRBJ2-1,TRBV20-1,CSARDLLRQDNEQFF
TRBJ2-1,TRBV30,CAWSISGSRNEQFF
TRBJ2-3,TRBV6-2/TRBV6-3,CASRPRDTLRETDTQYF
TRBJ2-1,TRBV9,CASSVGAGGNEQFF
TRBJ2-3,TRBV28,CASSDPSRDTQYF
TRBJ2-5,TRBV29-1,CSVDPTGVRGTQYF
TRBJ2-2,TRBV6-2/TRBV6-3,CASRYAGNTGELFF
TRBJ2-1,TRBV29-1,CSVTGSSYNEQFF
TRBJ2-1,TRBV3-1,CASSQARLAEQFF
TRBJ2-7,TRBV5-1,CASSLAGQGPYEQYF
TRBJ2-1,TRBV4-1,CASSWTGSNEQFF
TRBJ2-1,TRBV9,CASSVVAGPPNEQFF
TRBJ2-1,TRBV7-3,CASSPHGAESDEQFF
TRBJ2-1,TRBV28,CASSLVQGDYNEQFF
TRBJ2-7,TRBV5-1,CASSLGERGEQYF
TRBJ2-2,TRBV4-3,CASSQAGYANTGELFF
TRBJ2-3,TRBV9,CASSNRAGVADTQYF
TRBJ1-1,TRBV9,CASSVICPTGDNTEAFF
TRBJ1-1,TRBV6-2/TRBV6-3,CASSYLPGQSILNTEAFF
TRBJ2-2,TRBV12-3/TRBV12-4,CASSFRGLTGELFF
TRBJ2-1,TRBV27,CASRRAGRAGNEQFF
TRBJ2-7,TRBV2,CAGSGGVLSYEQYF
TRBJ2-7,TRBV5-5,CASSFQGGDYEQYF
TRBJ2-5,TRBV7-9,CASSNPLETQYF
TRBJ1-1,TRBV5-5,CASSSYGLISEAFF
TRBJ1-5,TRBV4-1,CASSQDADREDQPQHF
TRBJ2-1,TRBV29-1,CSVDSGSGNEQFF
TRBJ2-2,TRBV15,CATQARGTGELFF
TRBJ1-1,TRBV6-2/TRBV6-3,CASSPNQGIGAEAFF
TRBJ2-1,TRBV7-3,CASRASGNEQFF
TRBJ2-7,TRBV7-6,CASSKRQGEQYF
TRBJ2-2,TRBV9,CASSLPRSPETGELFF
TRBJ2-1,TRBV13,CASSSPTRYYNEQFF
TRBJ2-7,TRBV20-1,CSALLGAREQYF
TRBJ2-7,TRBV28,CASRPGTSGNSYEQYF
TRBJ1-1,TRBV5-1,CASSRSPGNTEAFF